These 23 T cell receptor beta chains were sequenced from one sample in a study of blood T cell repertoires in COVID-19. The assay was immunoSEQ multiplex PCR, and TCRdb's table has in-frame clones only and misses some. This repertoire shows 150,000 to 200,000 clones, approximately 86% found once; its top ten account for more than 7.5%. The source material was peripheral blood. These receptors were taken from a man aged 50 to 59 with active or convalescent COVID-19.

The chain employs TRBV19 and TRBJ1-2; 8 bases agree with TRBD1. Germline V gives CDR1 LNHDA, CDR2 SQIVND (reference sequence). The CDR3 covers 16 residues. V was pared by 3 bases and J by 0 bases, with 6 bases of the junction left unmatched. The CDR3 DNA follows: TGTGCCAGTAGTATCTCGACAGGGGCACCTAACTATGGCTACACCTTC. Translating it yields CASSISTGAPNYGYTF. The entire variable domain, with the rest obtained from reference TRBV19 and TRBJ1-2, is as follows: DGGITQSPKYLFRKEGQNVTLSCEQNLNHDAMYWYRQDPGQGLRLIYYSQIVNDFQKGDIAEGYSVSREKKESFPLTVTSAQKNPTAFYLCASSISTGAPNYGYTFGSGTRLTVV.

The DNA for the CDR3 is TGTGCCAGCAGCCTACAGGGGGCCGGTGGAAACACCATATATTTT. Its protein product is CASSLQGAGGNTIYF. The chain combines TRBV28 with TRBJ1-3; 9 nucleotides line up with TRBD1. The CDR3 has 15 residues. The V gene's germline CDR1 is MDHEN and CDR2 SYDVKM. V was pared by 6 bases and J by 3 bases, with 6 bases of the junction left unmatched.

The chain carries TRBV4-3 and TRBJ1-1, with a possible D match to TRBD1 (6 bases). CDR1 LGHNA and CDR2 YSLEER come from the germline V gene. Deletions cut 2 bases from V and 1 base from J, with 11 bases between. The CDR3 runs 15 residues. CDR3 DNA sequence: TGCGCCAGCAGCCAAAGCGCACAGGGGAACACTGAAGCTTTCTTT. Residues: CASSQSAQGNTEAFF.

The CDR3 sequence: CSVEGGAGAPNTGELFF. The CDR3, as DNA: TGCAGCGTTGAAGGGGGAGCGGGGGCCCCGAACACCGGGGAGCTGTTTTTT. This chain links TRBV29-1 with TRBJ2-2; 8 nucleotides line up with TRBD2. The germline gives CDR1 SQVTM, CDR2 ANQGSEA. V trimming: 1 base; J trimming: 0 bases; junction bases outside the gene matches: 7. The CDR3 runs to 17 residues.

The V call is TRBV9, the J call TRBJ1-4, with 8 nucleotides matching TRBD1. CDR1 is SGDLS, CDR2 YYNGEE, per germline. Germline trimming cut 2 bases from V and 7 bases from J; bases unmatched to any gene: 4. This CDR3 is 14 amino acids long. The CDR3 reads CASSVQGAGEKLFF. CDR3 bases: TGTGCCAGCAGCGTTCAGGGGGCAGGTGAAAAACTGTTTTTT.

The chain links TRBV5-1 to TRBJ1-2; TRBD1 matches 11 bases. The CDR3 has 17 amino acids. Germline CDR1 is SGHRS and CDR2 is YFSETQ. J lost 1 base, V lost 0 bases, and 5 bases had no gene match. CDR3: CASSLEGQGAYNYGYTF. CDR3 bases: TGCGCCAGCAGCTTGGAAGGACAGGGGGCTTATAACTATGGCTACACCTTC.

The chain has TRBV7-6 and TRBJ2-7; TRBD2 might be the D (5 bases). Germline values: CDR1 SGHVS, CDR2 FNYEAQ. The CDR3 totals 13 residues. V was clipped by 3 bases and J by 7 bases, with 13 bases between them. This chain's CDR3 is CASSLDRRGEQYF. The CDR3 DNA reads TGTGCCAGCAGCTTGGACCGGAGAGGGGAGCAGTACTTC. Drawing the rest from reference TRBV7-6 and TRBJ2-7, the complete variable domain is GAGVSQSPRYKVTKRGQDVALRCDPISGHVSLYWYRQALGQGPEFLTYFNYEAQQDKSGLPNDRFSAERPEGSISTLTIQRTEQRDSAMYRCASSLDRRGEQYFGPGTRLTVT.

The V gene is TRBV7-6, the J gene TRBJ1-2; 7 nucleotides align to TRBD1. V lost 5 bases and J lost 2; bases outside the gene matches: 2. The CDR3 has 13 residues. Germline values: CDR1 SGHVS, CDR2 FNYEAQ. The DNA for the CDR3 is TGTGCCAGCAGCCCGGGACAGAACTATGGCTACACCTTC. Translated, it gives CASSPGQNYGYTF.

The chain combines TRBV7-9 with TRBJ2-1; tentatively, D is TRBD1 (6 bases). V lost 3 bases and J 5 bases, leaving 11 bases between the germline ends. Germline assignment: CDR1 SEHNR and CDR2 FQNEAQ (reference sequence). The CDR3 runs to 14 residues. For the CDR3, the DNA is TGTGCCAGCAGCTTGCAGGGGCCTGACAATGAGCAGTTCTTC. Its protein is CASSLQGPDNEQFF.

This sequence joins TRBV5-1 and TRBJ2-4, with D possibly being TRBD2 (6 bases). The CDR3 sequence is 14 residues long. Trimming cost V 7 bases and J 8 bases, with 19 bases left between them. CDR1 is SGHRS and CDR2 is YFSETQ in the germline V gene. The CDR3 region is CASARSATGDIQYF. The CDR3 nucleotides read TGCGCCAGCGCCAGGTCAGCAACGGGGGACATTCAGTACTTC.

The genes are TRBV7-2 and TRBJ2-3; D may be TRBD2 (5 bases). The CDR3 is made up of 16 amino acids. V dropped 3 bases and J dropped 0 bases, with 13 bases sitting between them. Germline assignment: CDR1 SGHTA and CDR2 FQGNSA. CDR3 sequence (DNA): TGTGCCAGCAGCTTGCAAGACTACACAAGCACAGATACGCAGTATTTT. It specifies CASSLQDYTSTDTQYF.

This clone turned up a few times. The rearrangement uses TRBV5-1 and TRBJ2-6; tentatively, D is TRBD2 (5 bases). Trimming shortened V by 1 base and J by 0 bases, and 17 bases separated the two germline ends. Germline lookup yields CDR1 SGHRS and CDR2 YFSETQ. This CDR3 has 19 amino acids. CDR3 amino acids: CASSLTGIPKFSGANVLTF. The CDR3 region has the DNA TGCGCCAGCAGCTTGACCGGGATCCCAAAATTCTCTGGGGCCAACGTCCTGACTTTC.

The chain links TRBV5-4 to TRBJ1-1; D gene unclear. Germline V gene lookup returns CDR1 SGHNT and CDR2 YYREEE (reference sequence). This CDR3 region has 14 residues. Trimming stripped 2 bases from V and 0 bases from J, with 8 bases between. CDR3 in DNA: TGTGCCAGCAGCTTAGGCGGGCTGAACACTGAAGCTTTCTTT. Protein sequence: CASSLGGLNTEAFF.

This chain links TRBV5-1 with TRBJ2-6; D unclear. There are 15 residues in the CDR3. Trimming took 6 bases from V and 1 from J, leaving 11 bases between them. The germline V gene has CDR1 SGHRS and CDR2 YFSETQ. Here the CDR3 DNA reads TGCGCCAGCACCCCCCCACAATCTGGGGCCAACGTCCTGACTTTC. This sequence encodes CASTPPQSGANVLTF.

This clone was picked up one time. This CDR3 reads CASSQQGQYGAPLHF. CDR3 coding DNA: TGTGCCAGCAGCCAACAAGGACAGTACGGTGCACCCCTCCACTTT. The chain recombines TRBV4-2 with TRBJ1-6; D might be TRBD1 (6 bases). CDR1 is LGHNA and CDR2 is YNFKEQ in the germline V gene. The CDR3 spans 15 residues. The V end lost 2 bases, the J end lost 11 bases, and 16 bases lay between the germline ends.

The chain joins TRBV4-1 to TRBJ1-1; the D is unclear. Per the germline V gene, CDR1 is MGHRA and CDR2 is YSYEKL. The V gene lost 0 bases and the J gene lost 4 bases, with 12 bases spanning the gap. This CDR3 region has 15 residues. The CDR3 nucleotides read TGCGCCAGCAGCCAAGATTGGGGAGGGTCCACTGAAGCTTTCTTT. This translates into CASSQDWGGSTEAFF.

The chain has TRBV24-1 and TRBJ1-2, with 8 bases fitting TRBD1. J was trimmed by 8 bases and V by 11 bases; bases with no gene match: 12. The length of the CDR3 is 13 residues. The germline CDR1 and CDR2 sequences are KGHDR and SFDVKD. CDR3 DNA: TGTGCCATCGGCGCGCAGGGGGCGCCCGGCTACACCTTC. This gives the protein CAIGAQGAPGYTF.

A single count supports this clone. The gene calls are TRBV6-5 and TRBJ1-4, with D possibly being TRBD1 (5 bases). The CDR3 extends over 12 amino acids. The V end lost 8 bases, the J end lost 7 bases, and 11 bases lay between the germline ends. Germline loops: CDR1 MNHEY, CDR2 SVGAGI. CDR3 in amino acids: CASGRVAEKLFF. The CDR3 nucleotides read TGTGCCAGCGGCAGGGTGGCTGAAAAACTGTTTTTT.

V and J are TRBV18 and TRBJ1-2; D uncertain. CDR3 size: 16 residues. Germline CDR1 is KGHSH and CDR2 is LQKENI. Trimming cost V 2 bases and J 5 bases, with 18 bases left between them. The CDR3 DNA sequence: TGTGCCAGCTCACCAATAGATCGTCGGGGATGGTATGGCTACACCTTC. This codes for CASSPIDRRGWYGYTF.

The chain uses TRBV9 and TRBJ1-3; D uncertain. Trimming cost V 2 bases and J 0 bases, with 6 bases left between them. This CDR3 region has 14 residues. CDR1 and CDR2 from the germline V gene are SGDLS and YYNGEE. This CDR3 reads CASSVHSSGNTIYF. The CDR3 DNA reads as TGTGCCAGCAGCGTGCATAGCTCTGGAAACACCATATATTTT.

The chain carries TRBV29-1 and TRBJ2-5, with 7 bases lining up with TRBD1. Germline-derived CDR1 and CDR2 are SQVTM and ANQGSEA. The junction had 0 bases not matched to a gene; V was cut back by 1 base and J by 4 bases. The CDR3 runs to 12 residues. CDR3 sequence: CSVEGTGETQYF. The CDR3 bases are TGCAGCGTTGAAGGGACAGGAGAGACCCAGTACTTC. Complete variable domain (other parts from reference TRBV29-1 and TRBJ2-5): SAVISQKPSRDICQRGTSLTIQCQVDSQVTMMFWYRQQPGQSLTLIATANQGSEATYESGFVIDKFPISRPNLTFSTLTVSNMSPEDSSIYLCSVEGTGETQYFGPGTRLLVL.

J is TRBJ2-7 and V is TRBV3-1 (or the pseudogene TRBV3-2), with 7 bases fitting TRBD2. The V and J ends lost 1 base and 6 bases, in that order; junction bases with no gene match: 18. The CDR3 consists of 18 residues. Germline CDR1 reads LGHDT; CDR2 reads YNNKEL (reference sequence). CDR3 sequence reads: CASSQATPPPGGSGEQYF. The CDR3 nucleotides read TGTGCCAGCAGCCAAGCCACGCCCCCCCCTGGCGGGAGCGGCGAGCAGTACTTC.

V usage is TRBV7-2 and J usage is TRBJ1-5; 9 positions match TRBD1. V lost 4 bases to trimming and J lost 0 bases; unmatched junction nucleotides: 7. In germline, CDR1 is SGHTA, CDR2 FQGNSA. The CDR3 extends over 17 amino acids. The CDR3 nucleotides read TGTGCCAGCAGCTACGGACAGGGGATTCATAGCAATCAGCCCCAGCATTTT. This encodes CASSYGQGIHSNQPQHF. The full variable domain, with the rest looked up from reference TRBV7-2 and TRBJ1-5, is GAGVSQSPSNKVTEKGKDVELRCDPISGHTALYWYRQSLGQGLEFLIYFQGNSAPDKSGLPSDRFSAERTGGSVSTLTIQRTQQEDSAVYLCASSYGQGIHSNQPQHFGDGTRLSIL.